One and the same sample provided the 25 T cell receptor beta chains below, sequenced in a study of T-cell reconstitution after alpha-beta-depleted transplantation in children. Using unique molecular identifiers, the investigators prepared the TCRbeta library. TCRdb re-derived calls from the PCR reads in MiXCR, one entry per CDR3 protein. This table holds about 980,000 distinct CDR3 sequences, about 31% found once. The material was PBMCs, mostly from graft donor cells, obtained 360 days after TCRalphabeta/CD19-depleted stem cell transplant. The receptors here all came from a boy in the first two years of life who had a stem cell transplant for SCID, so the T cells may come from the graft donor.

The chain couples TRBV2 to TRBJ2-5; 7 positions match TRBD2. The length of the CDR3 is 19 residues. Trimming cost V 2 bases and J 5 bases; bases outside gene matches: 20. The germline CDR1 and CDR2 sequences are SNHLY and FYNNEI. The CDR3 DNA follows: TGTGCCAGCAGTGAACAAGAGACTCCGGGGGGTGGACGAAGGGAGACCCAGTACTTC. Residues: CASSEQETPGGGRRETQYF. Together with reference TRBV2 and TRBJ2-5, the CDR3 gives the full variable domain: EPEVTQTPSHQVTQMGQEVILRCVPISNHLYFYWYRQILGQKVEFLVSFYNNEISEKSEIFDDQFSVERPDGSNFTLKIRSTKLEDSAMYFCASSEQETPGGGRRETQYFGPGTRLLVL.

V and J are TRBV11-2 and TRBJ1-2, with TRBD1 identical over 8 bases. V dropped 6 bases and J dropped 1; count of bases not matched to a gene: 4. This CDR3 has 14 amino acids. Germline lookup yields CDR1 SGHAT and CDR2 FQNNGV. The CDR3 protein is CASRTGDLNYGYTF. The CDR3 region has the DNA TGTGCCAGCAGGACAGGGGACCTTAACTATGGCTACACCTTC.

This clonotype was counted only a few times. The J gene is TRBJ1-2, the V gene TRBV12-3 or TRBV12-4, with a possible D match to TRBD1 (6 bases). V lost 9 bases and J 3 bases, leaving 20 bases between the germline ends. This CDR3 is built from 15 residues. CDR3 nucleotide sequence: TGTGCCAGTTTGGGGGGGCCCTACTTGGACTATGGCTACACCTTC. Translated: CASLGGPYLDYGYTF.

The chain has TRBV2 and TRBJ1-1; tentative D call: TRBD1 (6 bases). The germline V and J ends were trimmed by 8 bases and 1 base, with 17 bases remaining between them. This CDR3 comprises 15 residues. CDR1 and CDR2 from the germline V gene are SNHLY and FYNNEI. This CDR3 is CASGRRGAKNTEAFF. As DNA, the CDR3 is TGTGCCAGCGGAAGGAGGGGGGCAAAGAACACTGAAGCTTTCTTT.

This clonotype was detected only a few times. The chain links TRBV27 to TRBJ2-2; D remains ambiguous. From germline, CDR1 is MNHEY and CDR2 SMNVEV (reference sequence). Trimming removed 5 bases from V and 2 bases from J, with 15 bases in between. The CDR3 runs to 16 residues. The DNA for the CDR3 is TGTGCCAGCAGTAGGTGTCAGTCGTGTAACACCGGGGAGCTGTTTTTT. It specifies CASSRCQSCNTGELFF.

The chain joins TRBV12-3 or TRBV12-4 to TRBJ2-7; weak D call: TRBD1 (6 bases). With 4 bases removed from V and 2 bases from J, the gap between germline ends came to 15 bases. The CDR3 has 15 amino acids. In DNA, the CDR3 is TGTGCCAGCAGTTCCATCCGGGACAACCCCTACGAGCAGTACTTC. It yields the protein CASSSIRDNPYEQYF.

The V gene is TRBV29-1, the J gene TRBJ1-2, with 8 bases lining up with TRBD1. J was trimmed by 4 bases and V by 2 bases; bases with no gene match: 9. Germline lookup yields CDR1 SQVTM and CDR2 ANQGSEA. The CDR3 covers 15 residues. CDR3 sequence reads: CSVESGTGLFYGYTF. The CDR3 DNA reads TGCAGCGTTGAATCCGGGACAGGCCTTTTCTATGGCTACACCTTC.

The V call is TRBV20-1, the J call TRBJ2-2; D gene uncertain. The CDR3 consists of 11 residues. Germline V lookup: CDR1 DFQATT, CDR2 SNEGSKA (reference sequence). V gave up 4 bases and J gave up 7 bases, with 7 bases separating them. The CDR3 region is CSATKYGELFF. CDR3 DNA: TGCAGTGCTACGAAATACGGGGAGCTGTTTTTT.

The chain uses TRBV5-1 and TRBJ2-7, with D tentatively TRBD1 or TRBD2 (5 bases each). The CDR3 totals 14 residues. Germline assignment: CDR1 SGHRS and CDR2 YFSETQ. V lost 1 base to trimming and J lost 7 bases, with 15 bases between them. The DNA of the CDR3 is TGCGCCAGCAGCTTGACTGATCTGTGGGGGGAGCAGTACTTC. Its protein product is CASSLTDLWGEQYF.

In its sample, this clonotype was seen a few times. V is TRBV12-3 or TRBV12-4 and J is TRBJ2-1, with a weak D call TRBD2 (5 bases). The CDR3 length is 16 residues. The V end was cut by 7 bases, the J end by 0 bases, with 16 bases between. The CDR3: CASTRIRGFSYNEQFF. The CDR3 DNA follows: TGTGCCAGCACGCGCATTCGGGGATTCTCCTACAATGAGCAGTTCTTC.

A few counts support this clonotype. The gene calls are TRBV11-3 and TRBJ1-6, with a weak D call TRBD1 (6 bases). Germline CDR1 and CDR2: SGHNT and YENEEA. V lost 5 bases and J 5 bases, leaving 13 bases between the germline ends. The CDR3 sequence is 15 residues long. The CDR3 region is CASSAGEGNNSPLHF. The CDR3 bases are TGTGCCAGCAGCGCAGGGGAGGGGAATAATTCACCCCTCCACTTT.

This clonotype was counted between two and nine times. J is TRBJ2-1 and V is TRBV12-3 or TRBV12-4, with 10 bases that match TRBD1. CDR3 length: 15 residues. V lost 5 bases and J lost 7; bases outside the gene matches: 8. Here the CDR3 reads CASSKEGQGYNEQFF. For the CDR3, the DNA is TGTGCCAGCAGTAAGGAGGGACAGGGGTATAATGAGCAGTTCTTC.

The chain combines TRBV4-1 with TRBJ1-1, with D possibly being TRBD1 (6 bases). This CDR3 is built from 16 residues. Germline CDR1 MGHRA, CDR2 YSYEKL. V lost 0 bases to trimming and J lost 0 bases, with 11 bases between them. CDR3 in amino acids: CASSQDGGGMNTEAFF. The CDR3 DNA reads as TGCGCCAGCAGCCAAGATGGGGGCGGGATGAACACTGAAGCTTTCTTT.

The chain couples TRBV10-3 to TRBJ2-2; D remains unclear. The CDR3 has 15 amino acids. V lost 3 bases, J lost 1 base, and 9 bases lay in between. Germline V gene data show CDR1 as ENHRY and CDR2 as SYGVKD. CDR3 nucleotides: TGTGCCATCAGTGAATTGACTCAGAACACCGGGGAGCTGTTTTTT. The encoded protein is CAISELTQNTGELFF.

The chain couples TRBV7-9 to TRBJ2-5; a possible D gene is TRBD1 (6 bases). Trimming cost V 8 bases and J 1 base, with 8 bases left between them. Germline V gene sequence: CDR1 SEHNR, CDR2 FQNEAQ (reference sequence). This CDR3 has 12 amino acids. This CDR3 is CASGTFQETQYF. CDR3 in DNA: TGTGCCAGCGGGACATTCCAAGAGACCCAGTACTTC.

The chain couples TRBV29-1 to TRBJ2-7; 8 bases line up with TRBD1. The CDR3 spans 12 residues. The germline CDR1 and CDR2 sequences are SQVTM and ANQGSEA. V was clipped by 6 bases and J by 2 bases; unmatched bases: 3. This chain's CDR3 is CSVLGQAYEQYF. The CDR3 bases are TGCAGCGTCCTGGGACAGGCCTACGAGCAGTACTTC.

DNA for the CDR3: TGTGCCAGCAGCTTAGAATCAGGGACCGGTGGCTACACCTTC. It codes for CASSLESGTGGYTF. The chain has TRBV7-2 and TRBJ1-2; possibly TRBD1 for D (5 bases). V gave up 1 base and J gave up 7 bases, with 13 bases separating them. This CDR3 spans 14 amino acids. Germline V lookup: CDR1 SGHTA, CDR2 FQGNSA.

The chain uses TRBV6-2 or TRBV6-3 and TRBJ2-3; D is perhaps TRBD2 (5 bases). This CDR3 has 16 amino acids. Germline CDR1 reads MNHEY; CDR2 reads SVGEGT. The ends were cut back, 0 bases at V and 4 bases at J, with 14 bases in the middle. CDR3 nucleotides: TGTGCCAGCAGTTACTCTGATAGCGCTGGCGCAGATACGCAGTATTTT. It encodes CASSYSDSAGADTQYF.

The CDR3, as DNA: TGTGCCAGCAGTTTTCGACAGGCTTTCAATGAGCAGTTCTTC. Protein sequence: CASSFRQAFNEQFF. The gene calls are TRBV12-3 or TRBV12-4 and TRBJ2-1; TRBD1 might be the D (6 bases). Trimming removed 3 bases at V and 6 bases at J, with 12 bases between. This CDR3 is 14 amino acids long.

This clonotype was seen once. This chain connects TRBV25-1 to TRBJ1-1; D ambiguous. The V and J ends lost 6 bases and 11 bases respectively, with 22 bases between them. The CDR3 covers 14 residues. Germline assignment: CDR1 MGHDK and CDR2 SYGVNS. As DNA, the CDR3 is TGTGCCAGCAGCCCCTCCTTGTGGGGATTGGACGCTTTCTTT. It codes for CASSPSLWGLDAFF.

The chain joins TRBV7-9 to TRBJ2-2; 10 bases map to TRBD2. This CDR3 region has 16 residues. The germline V gene encodes CDR1 SEHNR and CDR2 FQNEAQ (reference sequence). V shed 5 bases, J shed 1 base, and the junction held 4 bases outside the gene matches. The DNA of the CDR3 is TGTGCCAGCAGCGCTACTAGCGGGGTGAACACCGGGGAGCTGTTTTTT. This codes for CASSATSGVNTGELFF. The entire variable domain, with the rest obtained from reference TRBV7-9 and TRBJ2-2, is as follows: DTGVSQNPRHKITKRGQNVTFRCDPISEHNRLYWYRQTLGQGPEFLTYFQNEAQLEKSRLLSDRFSAERPKGSFSTLEIQRTEQGDSAMYLCASSATSGVNTGELFFGEGSRLTVL.

Only a few counts were recorded for this clonotype. J is TRBJ2-3 and V is TRBV7-8, with TRBD2 as a possible D gene (6 bases). The CDR3 sequence is 14 residues long. The germline V gene has CDR1 SGHVS and CDR2 FQNEAQ. V was pared by 6 bases and J by 2 bases, with 12 bases between. The CDR3 DNA follows: TGTGCCAGCAGTTCGCCGGGACTCACAGATACGCAGTATTTT. Translation: CASSSPGLTDTQYF.

The chain combines TRBV18 with TRBJ2-1, with 7 bases fitting TRBD2. The CDR3 is 16 residues long. Germline assignment: CDR1 KGHSH and CDR2 LQKENI. The V gene end was trimmed by 3 bases and the J gene end by 2 bases; junction bases not matched to a gene: 7. The CDR3 protein is CASSPQAGVPYNEQFF. The CDR3 DNA follows: TGTGCCAGCTCACCCCAGGCGGGGGTGCCCTACAATGAGCAGTTCTTC.

This clonotype was detected a few times. The V call is TRBV28, the J call TRBJ2-3; D may be TRBD2 (5 bases). The CDR3 totals 15 residues. V shed 10 bases and J shed 3 bases, with 20 bases lying between them. The germline V gene encodes CDR1 MDHEN and CDR2 SYDVKM. CDR3 residues: CAIEKGGALTDTQYF. CDR3 in DNA: TGTGCCATAGAAAAAGGAGGAGCCCTAACAGATACGCAGTATTTT. Complete variable domain (other parts from reference TRBV28 and TRBJ2-3): DVKVTQSSRYLVKRTGEKVFLECVQDMDHENMFWYRQDPGLGLRLIYFSYDVKMKEKGDIPEGYSVSREKKERFSLILESASTNQTSMYLCAIEKGGALTDTQYFGPGTRLTVL.

The gene calls are TRBV24-1 and TRBJ1-5; D is unclear. The CDR3 has 9 residues. Germline values: CDR1 KGHDR, CDR2 SFDVKD. In DNA, the CDR3 is TGTGCTAGGCGGGAGCCCCAGCATTTT. This sequence encodes CARREPQHF.